These 15 T cell receptor beta chains were all obtained from the same sample, sequenced in a study of cytomegalovirus exposure and HLA in healthy donors (TCRdb year 2017). Libraries were made using the immunoSEQ multiplex PCR assay. For the multiplex PCR, a mixture combining 60 forward primers for TCR Vbeta segments and 13 reverse primers for TCR Jbeta segments was used. Entries here come from immuneACCESS through TCRdb and include only in-frame sequences with V and J called. Some clones fail to appear in such tables; in the studies checked, an unresolved V gene covers under half of the shortfall, and the cause of the remainder is unknown. Recorded for this sample are about 63,000 clones; roughly two thirds of them occurred a single time. The ten top clones hold around 5.4% of the sample. Input material: PBMCs. The receptors were sampled from a man aged 50 to 60 in good health and CMV-seronegative.

The genes are TRBV9 and TRBJ2-7; maybe TRBD1 (5 bases). This CDR3 contains 14 residues. Germline V gene data show CDR1 as SGDLS and CDR2 as YYNGEE. Trimming removed 0 bases from V and 2 bases from J, with 9 bases in between. The CDR3 loop is CASSVDVGAYEQYF. DNA for the CDR3: TGTGCCAGCAGCGTAGATGTAGGGGCCTACGAGCAGTACTTC.

The sample holds a few counts of this clone. This chain links TRBV15 with TRBJ1-5; a weak D match, TRBD1 (5 bases). V shed 0 bases and J shed 1 base, with 10 bases lying between them. This CDR3 is built from 16 residues. Germline V gene lookup returns CDR1 LNHNV and CDR2 YYDKDF (reference sequence). CDR3 DNA sequence: TGTGCCACCAGCAGAGATGGGGCCCGCAGCAATCAGCCCCAGCATTTT. Its protein is CATSRDGARSNQPQHF.

The chain links TRBV18 to TRBJ1-5; 7 bases line up with TRBD1. Losses at the gene ends were 1 base for V and 4 bases for J; bases not matched to a gene: 1. This CDR3 is 14 amino acids long. The germline V gene encodes CDR1 KGHSH and CDR2 LQKENI. CDR3 bases: TGTGCCAGCTCACCACAGGACAGGAATCAGCCCCAGCATTTT. It translates to CASSPQDRNQPQHF.

This rearrangement joins TRBV4-1 to TRBJ1-4, with a possible D match to TRBD1 (5 bases). V was shortened by 0 bases and J by 5 bases, with 13 bases between the two germline ends. Germline V gene sequence: CDR1 MGHRA, CDR2 YSYEKL. The CDR3 is 16 residues long. CDR3 nucleotide sequence: TGCGCCAGCAGCCAAGACCCGTGGCGGGGGAATGAAAAACTGTTTTTT. Amino acids: CASSQDPWRGNEKLFF.

The chain has TRBV4-2 and TRBJ2-7; TRBD2 agrees at 9 bases. After removal of 6 bases from V and 2 bases from J, the junction contained 8 bases not matched to a gene. The CDR3 is made up of 15 amino acids. Germline assignment: CDR1 LGHNA and CDR2 YNFKEQ. CDR3 in amino acids: CASRRHAGGPYEQYF. Here the CDR3 DNA reads TGTGCCAGCAGACGACACGCGGGGGGGCCCTACGAGCAGTACTTC.

This rearrangement joins TRBV6-6 to TRBJ2-3; 7 bases map to TRBD2. V was pared by 8 bases and J by 1 base, with 0 bases of the junction left unmatched. This CDR3 spans 12 amino acids. The germline V gene encodes CDR1 MNHNY and CDR2 SVGAGI (reference sequence). CDR3 in amino acids: CASGGGTDTQYF. Written as DNA, the CDR3 is TGTGCCAGCGGGGGGGGCACAGATACGCAGTATTTT.

Only a few counts were recorded for this clone. V is TRBV10-1 and J is TRBJ2-1; 7 bases match TRBD2. This CDR3 has 13 residues. CDR1 and CDR2 (germline): WNHNN, SYGVQD (reference sequence). V trimming: 8 bases; J trimming: 7 bases; junction bases outside the gene matches: 8. DNA for the CDR3: TGCGCCAGCCCTCCGGGGGGTTATAATGAGCAGTTCTTC. This gives the protein CASPPGGYNEQFF.

This clone appeared once. The gene calls are TRBV5-1 and TRBJ2-1, with 9 bases identical to TRBD2. The trim removed 7 bases at V and 7 bases at J, leaving 9 bases unmatched. The CDR3 consists of 14 residues. CDR1 and CDR2 (germline): SGHRS, YFSETQ. The CDR3: CASQAGGQFNEQFF. CDR3 coding DNA: TGCGCCAGCCAGGCGGGGGGGCAGTTTAATGAGCAGTTCTTC.

The V and J genes are TRBV2 and TRBJ1-6, with D perhaps matching TRBD1 (5 bases). This CDR3 region has 14 residues. Trimming took off 1 base at V and 6 bases at J, with 7 bases between the two ends. Germline assignment: CDR1 SNHLY and CDR2 FYNNEI. The DNA of the CDR3 is TGTGCCAGCAGTGAAGTGGGGCCTAATTCACCCCTCCACTTT. Translating gives CASSEVGPNSPLHF.

This clone has just one count. The chain links TRBV9 to TRBJ2-5; TRBD1 matches at 10 bases. Trimming took 3 bases from V and 4 from J; bases not matched to a gene: 3. The CDR3 covers 14 residues. The V gene's germline CDR1 is SGDLS and CDR2 YYNGEE. CDR3 protein: CASSARTGGETQYF. CDR3 coding DNA: TGTGCCAGCAGCGCCCGGACAGGGGGAGAGACCCAGTACTTC.

The CDR3 reads CASSLVGGGAGETQYF. Here the CDR3 DNA reads TGCGCCAGCAGCTTGGTCGGCGGGGGGGCCGGAGAGACCCAGTACTTC. The V gene is TRBV5-1, the J gene TRBJ2-5; TRBD2 matches at 9 bases. The trim removed 0 bases at V and 4 bases at J, leaving 7 bases unmatched. The CDR3 spans 16 residues. Looked up from germline, CDR1 is SGHRS and CDR2 is YFSETQ.

The rearrangement links TRBV5-5 to TRBJ2-3, with 9 nucleotides matching TRBD1. V lost 5 bases to trimming and J lost 2 bases; unmatched junction nucleotides: 15. The CDR3 has 18 residues. CDR1 and CDR2 (germline): SGHKS, YYEKEE (reference sequence). The CDR3 nucleotides are TGTGCCAGCAGAACTCTTAACCGGGACAGGGTAATCACAGATACGCAGTATTTT. Amino acids: CASRTLNRDRVITDTQYF. Based on the CDR3 plus reference TRBV5-5 and TRBJ2-3, the full variable domain is DAGVTQSPTHLIKTRGQQVTLRCSPISGHKSVSWYQQVLGQGPQFIFQYYEKEERGRGNFPDRFSARQFPNYSSELNVNALLLGDSALYLCASRTLNRDRVITDTQYFGPGTRLTVL.

This chain connects TRBV5-4 to TRBJ2-1, with D perhaps TRBD2 (6 bases). Trimming stripped 4 bases from V and 6 bases from J, with 23 bases between. The CDR3 has 17 amino acids. The germline CDR1 and CDR2 sequences are SGHNT and YYREEE (reference sequence). CDR3 DNA: TGTGCCAGCAGCCCGACGTCGGCTGGGACGACTAGCAATGAGCAGTTCTTC. This sequence encodes CASSPTSAGTTSNEQFF.

This chain joins TRBV19 and TRBJ1-3; D might be TRBD1 (6 bases). Germline CDR1 reads LNHDA; CDR2 reads SQIVND (reference sequence). This CDR3 has 16 residues. V lost 5 bases, J lost 0 bases, and 14 bases lay in between. The CDR3: CASSSAGHSSGNTIYF. In DNA form, the CDR3 reads TGTGCCAGTAGTTCAGCGGGACACAGCTCTGGAAACACCATATATTTT.

This clone appeared once. The CDR3 coding sequence is TGTGCCAGCAGTTCCGGACAGGGCAATCAGCCCCAGCATTTT. Translation gives CASSSGQGNQPQHF. The chain links TRBV27 to TRBJ1-5; 7 bases fit TRBD1. The CDR3 spans 14 residues. V dropped 4 bases and J dropped 2; count of bases not matched to a gene: 2. Germline loops: CDR1 MNHEY, CDR2 SMNVEV (reference sequence).